This TCR beta chain was identified during a study of blood T cell repertoires in COVID-19. Study as a whole: The United States, Italy and Spain supplied acute and convalescent COVID-19 samples. PBMCs, B-cell-depleted T cells, or T cells were the source of the cDNA or gDNA that made up the material.

As handled by the study authors: Using reference gene primer amplification, nucleated cell counts were estimated. Profiled with immunoSEQ multiplex PCR; TCRdb holds only in-frame clones, not every one. Clone size and V and J calls were adopted from that table, with D and trimming inferred from the DNA. The table lists around 95,000 clones, approximately 81% of them singletons. This clone has a handful of counts. Germline trimming cut 1 base from V and 7 bases from J; bases unmatched to any gene: 5. Germline V lookup: CDR1 SGHAT, CDR2 FQNNGV. The CDR3 totals 15 residues. The sequencing input was peripheral blood. The J gene is TRBJ2-2, the V gene TRBV11-2; 8 bases line up with TRBD1. The sequence was collected from a human donor in a cohort sampled during active COVID-19. CDR3 in amino acids: CASSLARGRVGELFF. The CDR3 DNA is TGTGCCAGCAGCTTAGCCAGGGGGCGGGTCGGGGAGCTGTTTTTT.